The 29 T cell receptor beta chains reported below all come from one sample, sequenced in a study of blood T cell repertoires in COVID-19. Assay: immunoSEQ multiplex PCR; the TCRdb copy retains only in-frame clones and omits some. The sample holds 150,000 to 200,000 clones, about 90% seen once. Sequences were obtained from peripheral blood. All receptors come from a woman in her 70s with acute or convalescent COVID-19.

J is TRBJ1-3 and V is TRBV19, with D maybe TRBD1 (6 bases). Germline V gene lookup returns CDR1 LNHDA and CDR2 SQIVND (reference sequence). Between the trimmed V and J ends, which lost 7 bases and 1 base, there was a span of 8 bases. The CDR3 consists of 13 residues. The CDR3 DNA follows: TGTGCCAGTAACACAGGGTCTGGAAACACCATATATTTT. It specifies CASNTGSGNTIYF. Filled out from reference TRBV19 and TRBJ1-3, the complete variable domain reads DGGITQSPKYLFRKEGQNVTLSCEQNLNHDAMYWYRQDPGQGLRLIYYSQIVNDFQKGDIAEGYSVSREKKESFPLTVTSAQKNPTAFYLCASNTGSGNTIYFGEGSWLTVV.

This clone was picked up a small number of times. This chain joins TRBV5-1 and TRBJ1-6, with TRBD1 matching over 7 bases. V gave up 7 bases and J gave up 8 bases; unmatched junction bases: 12. Germline loops: CDR1 SGHRS, CDR2 YFSETQ. The CDR3 is 15 residues long. The CDR3 region has the DNA TGCGCCAGCGACAAGTCGGACAGGCTTCATTCACCCCTCCACTTT. Its protein product is CASDKSDRLHSPLHF.

The chain couples TRBV28 to TRBJ2-1; D remains unclear. CDR1 and CDR2 from the germline V gene are MDHEN and SYDVKM. This CDR3 is 16 amino acids long. V lost 3 bases to trimming and J lost 0 bases, with 12 bases between them. The CDR3 region has the DNA TGTGCCAGCAGTTTGGGCAGAGCAAGCTCCTACAATGAGCAGTTCTTC. Encoded protein: CASSLGRASSYNEQFF.

The chain recombines TRBV2 with TRBJ1-5; no clear D gene. This CDR3 is 12 amino acids long. The germline V and J ends were trimmed by 2 bases and 7 bases, with 6 bases remaining between them. The V gene's germline CDR1 is SNHLY and CDR2 FYNNEI. In nucleotides, the CDR3 is TGTGCCAGCAGTGAACCATTCCAGCCCCAGCATTTT. Amino acids: CASSEPFQPQHF.

This clone was detected a few times. The rearrangement uses TRBV19 and TRBJ1-3, with TRBD1 matching 7 bases. The CDR3 spans 16 residues. V dropped 3 bases and J dropped 4; count of bases not matched to a gene: 9. The V gene's germline CDR1 is LNHDA and CDR2 SQIVND (reference sequence). CDR3 in amino acids: CASSIQQGTRGNTIYF. CDR3 nucleotides: TGTGCCAGTAGTATCCAACAGGGGACGCGAGGAAACACCATATATTTT.

This chain uses TRBV7-2 with TRBJ2-1, with 14 bases that match TRBD2. Losses at the gene ends were 6 bases for V and 8 bases for J; bases not matched to a gene: 6. This CDR3 has 15 residues. In germline, CDR1 is SGHTA, CDR2 FQGNSA. The CDR3 loop reads CASRQTSGRAYEQFF. The DNA of the CDR3 is TGTGCCAGCAGGCAGACTAGCGGGAGGGCCTATGAGCAGTTCTTC.

The V and J genes are TRBV10-3 and TRBJ1-4, with TRBD1 identical over 9 bases. The trim removed 6 bases at V and 7 bases at J, leaving 6 bases unmatched. This CDR3 has 14 amino acids. The germline CDR1 and CDR2 sequences are ENHRY and SYGVKD. The CDR3 nucleotides are TGTGCCATCAGCACAGGGGGCGCGGGTGAAAAACTGTTTTTT. Its translation: CAISTGGAGEKLFF.

The V call is TRBV6-1, the J call TRBJ2-6, with a possible D match to TRBD2 (6 bases). The length of the CDR3 is 15 residues. V lost 3 bases, J lost 1 base, and 7 bases lay in between. Germline lookup yields CDR1 MNHNS and CDR2 SASEGT. The CDR3 DNA sequence: TGTGCCAGCAGTGATCGGGGGTCTGGGGCCAACGTCCTGACTTTC. It translates to CASSDRGSGANVLTF.

This clone was observed once. The V gene is TRBV28, the J gene TRBJ2-7; TRBD2 matches at 9 bases. J gave up 5 bases and V 2 bases, and 1 base lay outside the gene matches. CDR1 MDHEN and CDR2 SYDVKM come from the germline V gene. The CDR3 contains 13 residues. CDR3 coding DNA: TGTGCCAGCAGTTTAGGGACTAGCAACGAGCAGTACTTC. Translating gives CASSLGTSNEQYF.

The gene calls are TRBV5-1 and TRBJ2-3; D call uncertain. CDR1 is SGHRS and CDR2 is YFSETQ in the germline V gene. V was shortened by 7 bases and J by 2 bases, with 11 bases between the two germline ends. This CDR3 is built from 13 residues. The CDR3 loop is CASATGFTDTQYF. The CDR3 bases are TGCGCCAGCGCGACTGGATTCACAGATACGCAGTATTTT.

V usage is TRBV19 and J usage is TRBJ2-3, with a tentative D call TRBD2 (5 bases). CDR1 and CDR2 from the germline V gene are LNHDA and SQIVND (reference sequence). V shed 7 bases and J shed 0 bases, with 8 bases lying between them. CDR3 length: 13 amino acids. This CDR3 reads CASTGSSTDTQYF. DNA for the CDR3: TGTGCCAGTACTGGGAGTAGCACAGATACGCAGTATTTT.

The gene calls are TRBV7-9 and TRBJ2-7; TRBD2 matches 8 bases. Germline V CDR1 and CDR2: SEHNR, FQNEAQ (reference sequence). There are 17 residues in the CDR3. V was clipped by 5 bases and J by 4 bases; unmatched bases: 16. The CDR3 is CASSGSGRSGGLYEQYF. The CDR3 DNA is TGTGCCAGCAGCGGATCCGGGCGTTCGGGGGGGCTGTACGAGCAGTACTTC.

The rearrangement links TRBV7-2 to TRBJ2-5; possible D gene TRBD1, 5 bases. V gave up 2 bases and J gave up 4 bases, with 11 bases separating them. The CDR3 runs to 14 residues. Germline CDR1 reads SGHTA; CDR2 reads FQGNSA. Here the CDR3 DNA reads TGTGCCAGCAGCTTAAGGACACCCCCAGAGACCCAGTACTTC. This codes for CASSLRTPPETQYF.

The gene calls are TRBV6-1 and TRBJ2-7; D might be TRBD2 (6 bases). V was shortened by 0 bases and J by 2 bases, with 11 bases between the two germline ends. Germline CDR1 MNHNS, CDR2 SASEGT. This CDR3 has 15 residues. The CDR3 DNA sequence: TGTGCCAGCAGTGAAGCCTCAGCGGGCCCCTACGAGCAGTACTTC. Protein sequence: CASSEASAGPYEQYF.

This clone was found a few times. J is TRBJ2-2 and V is TRBV9, with 12 bases identical to TRBD2. Germline loops: CDR1 SGDLS, CDR2 YYNGEE. The CDR3 totals 16 residues. V was clipped by 3 bases and J by 3 bases; unmatched bases: 3. CDR3 residues: CASSELAGGYTGELFF. DNA for the CDR3: TGTGCCAGCAGCGAGCTAGCGGGAGGGTACACCGGGGAGCTGTTTTTT.

This clone was seen a single time. This sequence joins TRBV6-5 and TRBJ2-2; D might be TRBD1 (6 bases). This CDR3 is built from 12 residues. The V end was cut by 8 bases, the J end by 4 bases, with 8 bases between. The V gene's germline CDR1 is MNHEY and CDR2 SVGAGI. The CDR3 region is CASGRGTGELFF. In DNA form, the CDR3 reads TGTGCCAGCGGCAGGGGCACCGGGGAGCTGTTTTTT.

This rearrangement joins TRBV4-3 to TRBJ2-1; 8 bases are shared with TRBD1. CDR1 is LGHNA and CDR2 is YSLEER in the germline V gene. Trimming took 0 bases from V and 9 from J; bases not matched to a gene: 7. This CDR3 has 15 residues. The CDR3, as DNA: TGCGCCAGCAGCCAAGATACCGGACAGGGCTTTGAGCAGTTCTTC. Translating gives CASSQDTGQGFEQFF.

This clone showed up just once. The chain has TRBV5-1 and TRBJ2-5, with D hard to call. V was trimmed by 4 bases and J by 0 bases, leaving 16 bases between them. The CDR3 spans 16 residues. Germline lookup yields CDR1 SGHRS and CDR2 YFSETQ. CDR3 region: CASSPGLLPYQETQYF. The CDR3 DNA is TGCGCCAGCAGCCCCGGGTTGTTGCCGTACCAAGAGACCCAGTACTTC.

The chain links TRBV7-3 to TRBJ1-1, with D possibly being TRBD1 (5 bases). CDR1 is SGHTA and CDR2 is FQGTGA in the germline V gene. The CDR3 runs to 14 residues. The ends were cut back, 0 bases at V and 5 bases at J, with 10 bases in the middle. DNA for the CDR3: TGTGCCAGCAGCTTAACGTCCCGGGGGACTGAAGCTTTCTTT. It encodes CASSLTSRGTEAFF.

The V and J genes are TRBV21-1 and TRBJ2-1; TRBD2 was called by the table and not checked on the DNA. TRBV21-1 represents a pseudogene. The CDR3 is 15 residues long. The CDR3 DNA sequence: TGTGCCAGCAGCGATGCGGGAGTGGCCTACAATGAGCAGTTCTTC. This encodes CASSDAGVAYNEQFF.

The chain joins TRBV5-5 to TRBJ1-3; D might be TRBD1 (6 bases). Germline V CDR1 and CDR2: SGHKS, YYEKEE (reference sequence). The CDR3 runs 13 residues. Trimming shortened V by 3 bases and J by 4 bases, and 8 bases separated the two germline ends. CDR3 region: CASSWDIGNTIYF. CDR3 nucleotide sequence: TGTGCCAGCAGCTGGGACATAGGAAACACCATATATTTT.

The DNA for the CDR3 is TGTGCCAGCAGCCCTCGCGGGGGGGGCACGAACACCGGGGAGCTGTTTTTT. It specifies CASSPRGGGTNTGELFF. This chain connects TRBV7-8 to TRBJ2-2; 9 positions agree with TRBD2. Per the germline V gene, CDR1 is SGHVS and CDR2 is FQNEAQ. The junction had 7 bases not matched to a gene; V was cut back by 5 bases and J by 0 bases. This CDR3 spans 17 amino acids.

The rearrangement joins TRBV6-2 or TRBV6-3 to TRBJ2-3; D call uncertain. V was trimmed by 2 bases and J by 4 bases, leaving 4 bases between them. The CDR3 spans 12 residues. From germline, CDR1 is MNHEY and CDR2 SVGEGT. The CDR3 reads CASSYNSDTQYF. CDR3 sequence (DNA): TGTGCCAGCAGTTACAACTCAGATACGCAGTATTTT.

The rearrangement uses TRBV13 and TRBJ2-7; 8 nucleotides align to TRBD1. Unmatched junction bases numbered 5, after V lost 5 bases and J lost 2 bases. This CDR3 spans 14 amino acids. CDR1 and CDR2 from the germline V gene are PRHDT and FYEKMQ (reference sequence). CDR3 nucleotide sequence: TGTGCCAGCAGCCTACAACAGGGGGCCTACGAGCAGTACTTC. Translated: CASSLQQGAYEQYF. Supplemented by reference TRBV13 and TRBJ2-7, the full variable domain reads AAGVIQSPRHLIKEKRETATLKCYPIPRHDTVYWYQQGPGQDPQFLISFYEKMQSDKGSIPDRFSAQQFSDYHSELNMSSLELGDSALYFCASSLQQGAYEQYFGPGTRLTVT.

This clone was counted only a few times. The chain carries TRBV9 and TRBJ2-7; 8 positions match TRBD2. The V gene end was trimmed by 3 bases and the J gene end by 2 bases; junction bases not matched to a gene: 7. The CDR3 covers 15 residues. Germline V gives CDR1 SGDLS, CDR2 YYNGEE. The CDR3 reads CASSAGLVGTYEQYF. CDR3 bases: TGTGCCAGCAGCGCGGGACTAGTAGGGACCTACGAGCAGTACTTC.

The rearrangement joins TRBV13 to TRBJ2-7; 12 nucleotides line up with TRBD2. Germline V gives CDR1 PRHDT, CDR2 FYEKMQ (reference sequence). After removal of 5 bases from V and 0 bases from J, the junction contained 14 bases not matched to a gene. This CDR3 comprises 19 residues. This chain's CDR3 is CASSARLAGDAGSSYEQYF. For the CDR3, the DNA is TGTGCCAGCAGCGCCAGACTAGCGGGAGACGCCGGAAGCTCCTACGAGCAGTACTTC.

The chain carries TRBV7-2 and TRBJ1-5; maybe TRBD1 (5 bases). The CDR3 length is 14 residues. Germline-derived CDR1 and CDR2 are SGHTA and FQGNSA. Trimming left V 4 bases short and J 7 bases short, with 14 bases between. The CDR3 is CASSSFWGDQPQHF. The CDR3, as DNA: TGTGCCAGCAGCTCGTTTTGGGGGGACCAGCCCCAGCATTTT.

The chain recombines TRBV24-1 with TRBJ1-2; TRBD1 matches 9 bases. The CDR3 has 15 residues. Per the germline V gene, CDR1 is KGHDR and CDR2 is SFDVKD. The trim removed 10 bases at V and 4 bases at J, leaving 12 bases unmatched. In DNA form, the CDR3 reads TGTGCCACTTCAGCATTCACAGGGGGCGTCTATGGCTACACCTTC. Translated, it gives CATSAFTGGVYGYTF.

V and J are TRBV18 and TRBJ1-3, with D possibly TRBD1 on 6 matching bases. The CDR3 contains 15 residues. Germline V gene data show CDR1 as KGHSH and CDR2 as LQKENI. The germline V and J ends were trimmed by 5 bases and 1 base, with 12 bases remaining between them. The CDR3 coding sequence is TGTGCCAGCTCAGCATACACAGGGTCTGGAAACACCATATATTTT. This codes for CASSAYTGSGNTIYF.